These 25 T cell receptor beta chains came from one sample sequenced in a study of OX40 agonist ivuxolimab in advanced cancers. Profiled with immunoSEQ multiplex PCR; TCRdb holds only in-frame clones, not every one. The sample comprises tens of thousands of clones, 80% to 90% of which are singletons, and roughly a tenth rests with the top ten. The sequences come from CD4+ or CD8+ T cells sorted from blood, collected in a trial of the OX40 agonist ivuxolimab. Source of these receptors: an adult with an advanced solid tumor such as melanoma, head and neck, liver or kidney cancer.

The chain joins TRBV6-1 to TRBJ2-5; TRBD2 might be the D (6 bases). Trimming cost V 4 bases and J 1 base, with 10 bases left between them. Per the germline V gene, CDR1 is MNHNS and CDR2 is SASEGT. This CDR3 has 14 residues. CDR3 DNA sequence: TGTGCCAGCAGTGGAGGACTATCCCAAGAGACCCAGTACTTC. This gives the protein CASSGGLSQETQYF.

In this sample, this clone turned up a few times. CDR3 protein: CASTIIREGSYGYTF. CDR3 bases: TGTGCCAGCACTATAATTCGGGAGGGTAGCTATGGCTACACCTTC. This sequence joins TRBV2 and TRBJ1-2; D remains unclear. CDR1 and CDR2 from the germline V gene are SNHLY and FYNNEI. The CDR3 has 15 amino acids. Trimming left V 7 bases short and J 4 bases short, with 19 bases between.

The J gene is TRBJ2-7, the V gene TRBV9, with 8 bases that match TRBD1. The V gene end was trimmed by 4 bases and the J gene end by 4 bases; junction bases not matched to a gene: 4. CDR3 length: 13 residues. Germline assignment: CDR1 SGDLS and CDR2 YYNGEE. The CDR3 region has the DNA TGTGCCAGCAGCTCGGGACAGGATTACGAGCAGTACTTC. As protein: CASSSGQDYEQYF.

V is TRBV6-1 and J is TRBJ2-7; TRBD2 agrees at 8 bases. Per the germline V gene, CDR1 is MNHNS and CDR2 is SASEGT. This CDR3 has 16 amino acids. After removal of 4 bases from V and 3 bases from J, the junction contained 11 bases not matched to a gene. The CDR3 loop reads CASSGGRGGGIYEQYF. The CDR3 DNA sequence: TGTGCCAGCAGTGGGGGCCGGGGGGGCGGAATCTACGAGCAGTACTTC.

The rearrangement uses TRBV10-3 and TRBJ2-2, with unresolved D. The CDR3 sequence is 13 residues long. V lost 5 bases and J lost 6, with 10 bases in between. The germline V gene has CDR1 ENHRY and CDR2 SYGVKD. The DNA for the CDR3 is TGTGCCATCAGTTTGGTAGAGTCCGGGGAGCTGTTTTTT. Protein product: CAISLVESGELFF.

This clone has a single count. The chain recombines TRBV6-5 with TRBJ2-7; a weak D match, TRBD1 (5 bases). The CDR3 is 14 amino acids. Germline lookup yields CDR1 MNHEY and CDR2 SVGAGI. Trimming pared 2 bases from V and 0 bases from J, leaving 8 bases between. In DNA, the CDR3 is TGTGCCAGCAGTTACGCAGGGAACTCCTACGAGCAGTACTTC. Protein product: CASSYAGNSYEQYF.

The rearrangement links TRBV6-5 to TRBJ1-1; 8 nucleotides line up with TRBD1. This CDR3 region has 12 residues. The germline V gene encodes CDR1 MNHEY and CDR2 SVGAGI. V lost 6 bases, J lost 6 bases, and 3 bases stayed unmatched. As DNA, the CDR3 is TGTGCCAGCAGGGACAGGGTGGCTGAAGCTTTCTTT. As protein: CASRDRVAEAFF.

The rearrangement uses TRBV19 and TRBJ1-5; D call uncertain. The CDR3 totals 15 residues. CDR1 is LNHDA and CDR2 is SQIVND in the germline V gene (reference sequence). The V end was cut by 2 bases, the J end by 2 bases, with 10 bases between. CDR3 protein: CASSIRSPGNQPQHF. The CDR3 DNA reads as TGTGCCAGTAGTATAAGGTCCCCGGGCAATCAGCCCCAGCATTTT.

The V call is TRBV9, the J call TRBJ2-5; D is possibly TRBD1 (6 bases). Between the trimmed V and J ends, which lost 3 bases and 2 bases, there was a span of 14 bases. Germline CDR1 SGDLS, CDR2 YYNGEE. The CDR3 has 15 residues. CDR3: CASSANQGPQETQYF. In nucleotides, the CDR3 is TGTGCCAGCAGCGCGAACCAGGGGCCTCAAGAGACCCAGTACTTC.

The V and J genes are TRBV29-1 and TRBJ2-3; D may be TRBD1 or TRBD2 (6 bases each). The V end was cut by 5 bases, the J end by 0 bases, with 9 bases between. Germline CDR1 SQVTM, CDR2 ANQGSEA. The CDR3 length is 13 residues. The CDR3 here is CSVRGASTDTQYF. Here the CDR3 DNA reads TGCAGCGTTAGGGGGGCTAGCACAGATACGCAGTATTTT.

The chain recombines TRBV19 with TRBJ2-1; 7 positions agree with TRBD1. This CDR3 is built from 12 residues. CDR1 is LNHDA, CDR2 SQIVND, per germline (reference sequence). The V gene end was trimmed by 5 bases and the J gene end by 15 bases; junction bases not matched to a gene: 10. DNA for the CDR3: TGTGCCAGTAGTGGGGACAGCGCCTTGTGGTTCTTC. Translated, it gives CASSGDSALWFF.

This rearrangement joins TRBV5-4 to TRBJ2-7, with 10 bases that match TRBD1. V lost 2 bases to trimming and J lost 2 bases; unmatched junction nucleotides: 1. The CDR3 extends over 14 amino acids. From germline, CDR1 is SGHNT and CDR2 YYREEE (reference sequence). CDR3 nucleotide sequence: TGTGCCAGCAGCTTAGGACAGGGGGCCTACGAGCAGTACTTC. This encodes CASSLGQGAYEQYF.

This sequence joins TRBV27 and TRBJ2-3; TRBD2 might be the D (5 bases). The V gene's germline CDR1 is MNHEY and CDR2 SMNVEV (reference sequence). V lost 2 bases, J lost 9 bases, and 12 bases lay in between. The CDR3 is made up of 13 amino acids. The CDR3 sequence is CASSLPGPGTQYF. In DNA, the CDR3 is TGTGCCAGCAGTTTACCCGGACCGGGGACGCAGTATTTT.

The V gene is TRBV5-1, the J gene TRBJ1-4; 7 nucleotides align to TRBD1. With V trimmed by 4 bases and J by 8 bases, 8 bases remained unmatched. CDR3 length equals 14 residues. Germline-derived CDR1 and CDR2 are SGHRS and YFSETQ. The CDR3 protein is CASSLGTVGEKLFF. CDR3 coding DNA: TGCGCCAGCAGCCTTGGGACAGTTGGGGAAAAACTGTTTTTT.

J is TRBJ1-3 and V is TRBV19; 8 bases align to TRBD1. The V segment lost 10 bases and the J segment 4 bases; nucleotides outside the gene matches: 9. The V gene's germline CDR1 is LNHDA and CDR2 SQIVND (reference sequence). This CDR3 is built from 14 residues. Here the CDR3 reads CATRSTGEGNTIYF. In nucleotides, the CDR3 is TGTGCCACCCGATCGACAGGGGAAGGAAACACCATATATTTT.

This chain links TRBV28 with TRBJ2-1; 7 nucleotides line up with TRBD2. In germline, CDR1 is MDHEN, CDR2 SYDVKM. V shed 2 bases and J 8 bases; nucleotides not matched to a gene: 6. This CDR3 has 14 amino acids. CDR3 sequence reads: CASSLAGVSDEQFF. The CDR3 region has the DNA TGTGCCAGCAGTTTAGCGGGAGTCAGCGATGAGCAGTTCTTC.

This chain joins TRBV9 and TRBJ2-2; a weak D match, TRBD1 (5 bases). Germline CDR1 is SGDLS and CDR2 is YYNGEE. The CDR3 is 16 residues long. V lost 4 bases and J 0 bases, leaving 13 bases between the germline ends. The CDR3 DNA reads TGTGCCAGCAGCTTCAGACAGCTCGCGAACACCGGGGAGCTGTTTTTT. Its translation: CASSFRQLANTGELFF.

V gene TRBV5-4 combines with J gene TRBJ2-3; 7 bases are a match to TRBD2. The trim removed 2 bases at V and 6 bases at J, leaving 3 bases unmatched. Per the germline V gene, CDR1 is SGHNT and CDR2 is YYREEE (reference sequence). CDR3 length: 13 residues. CDR3 region: CASSFERGDTQYF. The CDR3 nucleotides read TGTGCCAGCAGCTTCGAGCGGGGTGATACGCAGTATTTT.

This chain connects TRBV29-1 to TRBJ2-6; D gene unclear. The CDR3 totals 13 residues. V lost 7 bases to trimming and J lost 0 bases, with 7 bases between them. The germline V gene has CDR1 SQVTM and CDR2 ANQGSEA. The CDR3 DNA is TGCAGCGCAGCCAACTCTGGGGCCAACGTCCTGACTTTC. Residues: CSAANSGANVLTF.

V gene TRBV19 combines with J gene TRBJ1-5; perhaps TRBD1 as D (5 bases). Germline CDR1 is LNHDA and CDR2 is SQIVND (reference sequence). The CDR3 has 15 residues. The V gene lost 6 bases and the J gene lost 6 bases, with 18 bases spanning the gap. CDR3 residues: CASRLMAGQAQPQHF. The DNA for the CDR3 is TGTGCCAGTAGGCTCATGGCGGGGCAGGCTCAGCCCCAGCATTTT.

The CDR3 protein is CASSQETGGWNEQFF. The CDR3 bases are TGCGCCAGCAGCCAAGAAACGGGAGGGTGGAATGAGCAGTTCTTC. The chain uses TRBV4-1 and TRBJ2-1, with TRBD2 identical over 8 bases. Germline V lookup: CDR1 MGHRA, CDR2 YSYEKL. J was trimmed by 7 bases and V by 0 bases; bases with no gene match: 5. The CDR3 is 15 residues long.

This chain joins TRBV28 and TRBJ2-7; TRBD2 matches 7 bases. V was clipped by 6 bases and J by 9 bases; unmatched bases: 20. CDR1 MDHEN and CDR2 SYDVKM come from the germline V gene. This CDR3 region has 16 residues. The CDR3 nucleotides read TGTGCCAGCAGCCCGGCGGCTAGCGGACTTACTCTAGTGCAGTACTTC. It translates to CASSPAASGLTLVQYF.

This chain connects TRBV7-9 to TRBJ1-4; D gene uncertain. Per germline, CDR1 SEHNR and CDR2 FQNEAQ (reference sequence). The CDR3 extends over 17 amino acids. Trimming removed 1 base at V and 6 bases at J, with 18 bases between. Here the CDR3 reads CASSLGLSLIRDEKLFF. DNA for the CDR3: TGTGCCAGCAGCTTAGGCCTTAGCCTAATTCGGGATGAAAAACTGTTTTTT.

The chain joins TRBV10-3 to TRBJ1-5; perhaps TRBD1 as D (6 bases). Germline loops: CDR1 ENHRY, CDR2 SYGVKD. Trimming removed 11 bases at V and 0 bases at J, with 14 bases between. The CDR3 is 14 amino acids. As DNA, the CDR3 is TGTGCCGGATGGCGGGACAATAGCAATCAGCCCCAGCATTTT. This codes for CAGWRDNSNQPQHF.

This sequence joins TRBV29-1 and TRBJ2-3; D might be TRBD1 (5 bases). Trimming shortened V by 3 bases and J by 4 bases, and 11 bases separated the two germline ends. Germline V gives CDR1 SQVTM, CDR2 ANQGSEA. This CDR3 contains 13 residues. This CDR3 reads CSVDRQGADTQYF. The CDR3 DNA reads as TGCAGCGTTGATAGGCAGGGTGCAGATACGCAGTATTTT.